This T cell receptor (beta chain) was retrieved from a study of blood T cell repertoires in COVID-19. Study in general: PBMCs, B-cell-depleted T cells, or T cells provided the cDNA or gDNA that made up the material.

V lost 6 bases, J lost 6 bases, and 21 bases lay in between. The CDR3 consists of 15 residues. The germline gives CDR1 WSHSY, CDR2 SAAADI. Sequenced by immunoSEQ multiplex PCR; TCRdb stores in-frame clones only, minus some. The data show about 320,000 clones, roughly 89% seen once. The chain couples TRBV10-2 to TRBJ2-7, with D possibly matching TRBD1 (6 bases). The specimen sequenced was PBMCs or T cells enriched from blood (not recorded which). The sequence was collected from a man between 60 and 70 years old who had recovered from COVID-19. CDR3 DNA sequence: TGCGCCAGCAGCAATGTCAGGGGCGGAGTCTCCGAGCAGTACTTC. It codes for CASSNVRGGVSEQYF.